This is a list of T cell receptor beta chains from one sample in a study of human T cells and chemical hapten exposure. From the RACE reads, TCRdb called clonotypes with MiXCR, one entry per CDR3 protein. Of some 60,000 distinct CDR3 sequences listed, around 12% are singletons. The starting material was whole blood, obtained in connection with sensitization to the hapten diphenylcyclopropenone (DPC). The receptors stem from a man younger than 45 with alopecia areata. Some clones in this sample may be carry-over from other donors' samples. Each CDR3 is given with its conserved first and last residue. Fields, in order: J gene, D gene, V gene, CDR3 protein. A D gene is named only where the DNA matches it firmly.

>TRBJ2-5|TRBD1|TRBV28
CASSSRTGKETQYF
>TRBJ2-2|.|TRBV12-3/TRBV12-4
CASSQDRNTGELFF
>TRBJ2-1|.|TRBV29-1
CSVEEVQGF
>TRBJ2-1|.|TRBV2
CASTALRIPYNEQFF
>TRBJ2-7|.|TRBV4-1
CASSPNRGGYEQYF
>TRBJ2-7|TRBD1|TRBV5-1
CASSFGQASYEQYF
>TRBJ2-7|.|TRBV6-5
CASSYSTGGTYEQYF
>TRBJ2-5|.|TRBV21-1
CASSKAARRIEETQYF
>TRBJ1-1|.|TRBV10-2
CATDLTGNTEAFF
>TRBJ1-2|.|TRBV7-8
CASTLRGDYGYTF
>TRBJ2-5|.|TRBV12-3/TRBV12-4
CASSFLGGAQETQYF
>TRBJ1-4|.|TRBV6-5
CASSYRGSPNEKLFF
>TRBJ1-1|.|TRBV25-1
CASSESDRRRAFF
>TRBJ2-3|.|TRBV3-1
CASSHGTDTQYF
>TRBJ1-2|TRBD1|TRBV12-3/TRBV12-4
CASSRQGVVYGYTF
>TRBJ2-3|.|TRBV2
CASSDGRGSDTQYF
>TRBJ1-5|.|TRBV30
CAWSNRDNQPQHF
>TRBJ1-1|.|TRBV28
CASSIPGTWDTEAFF
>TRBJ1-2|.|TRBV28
CASLGTYYGYTF
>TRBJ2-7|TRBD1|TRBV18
CASSPPDRIYEQYF
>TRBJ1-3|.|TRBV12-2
CASRFLQGRLGGNTIYF
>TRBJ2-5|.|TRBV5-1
CASNYRDDQETQYF
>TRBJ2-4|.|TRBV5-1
CASSLTEAKNIQYF
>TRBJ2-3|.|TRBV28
CASSSRLGTDTQYF
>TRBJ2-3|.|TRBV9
CASSVEWDTDTQYF
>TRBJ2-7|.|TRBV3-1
CASSQGPGRTYEQYF
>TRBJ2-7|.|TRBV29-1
CSVVGLRSYEQYF
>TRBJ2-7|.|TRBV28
CASRPPSVSYEQYF
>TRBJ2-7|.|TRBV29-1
CSVEEEYEQYF